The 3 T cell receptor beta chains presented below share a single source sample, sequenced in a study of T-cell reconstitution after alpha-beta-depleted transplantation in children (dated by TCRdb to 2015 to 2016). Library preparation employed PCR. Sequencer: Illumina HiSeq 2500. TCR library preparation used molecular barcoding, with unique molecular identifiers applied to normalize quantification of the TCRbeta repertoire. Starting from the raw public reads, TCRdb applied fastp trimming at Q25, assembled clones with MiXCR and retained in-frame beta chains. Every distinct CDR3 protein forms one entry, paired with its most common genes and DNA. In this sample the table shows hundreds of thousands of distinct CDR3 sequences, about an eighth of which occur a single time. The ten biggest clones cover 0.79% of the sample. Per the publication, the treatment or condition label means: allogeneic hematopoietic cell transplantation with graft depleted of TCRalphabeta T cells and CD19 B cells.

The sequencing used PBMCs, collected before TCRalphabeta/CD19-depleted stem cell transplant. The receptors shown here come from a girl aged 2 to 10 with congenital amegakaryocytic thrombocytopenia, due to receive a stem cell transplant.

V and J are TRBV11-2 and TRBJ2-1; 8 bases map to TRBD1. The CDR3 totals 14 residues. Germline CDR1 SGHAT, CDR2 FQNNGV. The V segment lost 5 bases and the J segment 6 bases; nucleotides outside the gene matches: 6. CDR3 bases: TGTGCCAGCAGCACGCCCAGGGGGCGCAATGAGCAGTTCTTC. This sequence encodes CASSTPRGRNEQFF.

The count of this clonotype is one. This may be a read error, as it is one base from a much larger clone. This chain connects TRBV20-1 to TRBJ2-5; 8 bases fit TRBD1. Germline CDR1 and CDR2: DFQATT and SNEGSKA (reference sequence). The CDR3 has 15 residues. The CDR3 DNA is TGCTGTGCTCACCACAGGGGGTTGGAGGTGGAGACCCAGTACTTC. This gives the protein CCAHHRGLEVETQYF.

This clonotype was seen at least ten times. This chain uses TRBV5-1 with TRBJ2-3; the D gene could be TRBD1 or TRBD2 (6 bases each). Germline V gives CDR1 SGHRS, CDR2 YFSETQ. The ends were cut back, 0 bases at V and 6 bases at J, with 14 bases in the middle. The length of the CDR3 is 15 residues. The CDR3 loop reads CASSLATGGMDTQYF. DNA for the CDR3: TGCGCCAGCAGCTTGGCGACCGGGGGCATGGATACGCAGTATTTT.